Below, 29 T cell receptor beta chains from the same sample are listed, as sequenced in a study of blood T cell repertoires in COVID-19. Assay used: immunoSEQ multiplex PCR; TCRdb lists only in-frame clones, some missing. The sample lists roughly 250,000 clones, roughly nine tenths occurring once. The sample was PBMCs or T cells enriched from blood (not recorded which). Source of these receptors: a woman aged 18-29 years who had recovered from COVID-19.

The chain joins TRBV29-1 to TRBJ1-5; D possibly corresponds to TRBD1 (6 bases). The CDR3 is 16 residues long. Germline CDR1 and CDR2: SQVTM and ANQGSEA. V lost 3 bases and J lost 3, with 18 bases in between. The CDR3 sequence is CSVDRGWGSPNQPQHF. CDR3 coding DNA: TGCAGCGTTGACAGGGGATGGGGCTCACCCAATCAGCCCCAGCATTTT.

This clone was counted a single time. In nucleotides, the CDR3 is TGCGCTATCACGCGGGGGGGGGACTACAATGAGCAGTTCTTC. Translation gives CAITRGGDYNEQFF. This chain links TRBV4-1 with TRBJ2-1; 9 nucleotides agree with TRBD2. This CDR3 contains 14 residues. Germline V gene sequence: CDR1 MGHRA, CDR2 YSYEKL.

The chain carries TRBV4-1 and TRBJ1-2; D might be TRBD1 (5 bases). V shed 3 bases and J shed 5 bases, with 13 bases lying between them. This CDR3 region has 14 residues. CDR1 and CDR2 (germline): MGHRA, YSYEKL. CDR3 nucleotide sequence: TGCGCCAGCAGCCAGTTGGGGGGAGAGTATGGCTACACCTTC. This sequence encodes CASSQLGGEYGYTF.

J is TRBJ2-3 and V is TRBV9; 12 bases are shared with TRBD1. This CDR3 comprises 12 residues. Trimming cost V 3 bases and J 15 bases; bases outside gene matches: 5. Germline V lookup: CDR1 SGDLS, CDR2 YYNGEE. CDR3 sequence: CASSARDRGQYF. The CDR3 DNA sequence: TGTGCCAGCAGCGCCCGGGACAGGGGGCAATATTTT.

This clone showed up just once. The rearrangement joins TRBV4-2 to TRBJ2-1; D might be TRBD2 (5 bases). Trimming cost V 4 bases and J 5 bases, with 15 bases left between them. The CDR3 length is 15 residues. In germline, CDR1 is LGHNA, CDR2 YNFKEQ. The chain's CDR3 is CASSPSSGADNEQFF. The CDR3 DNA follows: TGTGCCAGCAGCCCCTCCTCCGGAGCGGACAATGAGCAGTTCTTC.

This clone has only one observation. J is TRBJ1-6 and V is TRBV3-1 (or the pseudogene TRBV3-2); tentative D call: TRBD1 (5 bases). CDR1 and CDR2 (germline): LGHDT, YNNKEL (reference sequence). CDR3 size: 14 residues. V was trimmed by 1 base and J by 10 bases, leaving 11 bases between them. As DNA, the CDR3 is TGTGCCAGCAGCCAAGCGGTTGGGGGGTCACCCCTCCACTTT. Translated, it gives CASSQAVGGSPLHF.

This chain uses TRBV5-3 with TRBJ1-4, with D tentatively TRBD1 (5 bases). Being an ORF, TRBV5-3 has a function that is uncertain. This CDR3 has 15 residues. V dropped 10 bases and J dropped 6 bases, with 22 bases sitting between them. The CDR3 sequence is CAGGWVVACYEKLFF. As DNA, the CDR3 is TGTGCCGGGGGGTGGGTCGTGGCGTGTTATGAAAAACTGTTTTTT.

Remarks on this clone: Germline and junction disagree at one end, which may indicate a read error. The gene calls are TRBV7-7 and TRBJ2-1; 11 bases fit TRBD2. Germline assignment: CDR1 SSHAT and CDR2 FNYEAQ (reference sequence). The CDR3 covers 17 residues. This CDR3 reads CASSLRTGTSGYNEQFF. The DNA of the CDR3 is TGTGCTAGCAGCTTAAGGACGGGGACTAGCGGCTACAATGAGCAGTTCTTC. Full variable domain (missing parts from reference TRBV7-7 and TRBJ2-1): GAGVSQSPRYKVTKRGQDVTLRCDPISSHATLYWYQQALGQGPEFLTYFNYEAQPDKSGLPSDRFSAERPEGSISTLTIQRTEQRDSAMYRCASSLRTGTSGYNEQFFGPGTRLTVL.

As DNA, the CDR3 is TGTGCCAGCAGCTTGGGGGGGCCCCACAATGAGCAGTTCTTC. Its protein is CASSLGGPHNEQFF. The chain is built from TRBV7-9 and TRBJ2-1, with D perhaps TRBD2 (7 bases). The CDR3 is 14 residues long. The germline V gene encodes CDR1 SEHNR and CDR2 FQNEAQ (reference sequence). Trimming took 3 bases from V and 5 from J, leaving 11 bases between them.

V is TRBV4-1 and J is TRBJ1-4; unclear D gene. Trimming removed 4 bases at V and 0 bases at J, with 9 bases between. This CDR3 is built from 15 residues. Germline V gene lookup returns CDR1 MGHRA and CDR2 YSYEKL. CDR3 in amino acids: CASSLPLTTNEKLFF. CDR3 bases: TGCGCCAGCAGCCTCCCCTTAACAACTAATGAAAAACTGTTTTTT.

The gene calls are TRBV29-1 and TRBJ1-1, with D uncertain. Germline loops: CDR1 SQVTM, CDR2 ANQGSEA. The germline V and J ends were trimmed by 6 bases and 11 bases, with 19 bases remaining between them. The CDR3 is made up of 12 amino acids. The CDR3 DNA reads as TGCAGCGTGTGCAATTACGGGAACAAGGCTTTCTTT. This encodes CSVCNYGNKAFF.

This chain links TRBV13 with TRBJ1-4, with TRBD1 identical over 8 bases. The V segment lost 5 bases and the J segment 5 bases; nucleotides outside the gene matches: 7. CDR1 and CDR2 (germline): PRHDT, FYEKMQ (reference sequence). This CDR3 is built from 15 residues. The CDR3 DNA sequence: TGTGCCAGCAGCATCGAACAGGGGGTGAATGAAAAACTGTTTTTT. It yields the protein CASSIEQGVNEKLFF.

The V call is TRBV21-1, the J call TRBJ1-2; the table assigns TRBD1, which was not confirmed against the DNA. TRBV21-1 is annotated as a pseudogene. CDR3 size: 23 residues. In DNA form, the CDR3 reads TGTGCCAGCAGCTCCCCAAAGGTTATCGGTTTAGAGACAGGGGGAGGTTTAACTAATGGCTACACCTTC. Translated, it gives CASSSPKVIGLETGGGLTNGYTF.

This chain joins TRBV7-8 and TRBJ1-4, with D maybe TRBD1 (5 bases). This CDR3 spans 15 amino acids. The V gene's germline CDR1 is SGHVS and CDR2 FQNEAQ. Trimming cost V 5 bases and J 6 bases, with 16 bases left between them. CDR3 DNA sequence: TGTGCCAGCAGCCCCACGGGGGAGGAGGATGAAAAACTGTTTTTT. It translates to CASSPTGEEDEKLFF.

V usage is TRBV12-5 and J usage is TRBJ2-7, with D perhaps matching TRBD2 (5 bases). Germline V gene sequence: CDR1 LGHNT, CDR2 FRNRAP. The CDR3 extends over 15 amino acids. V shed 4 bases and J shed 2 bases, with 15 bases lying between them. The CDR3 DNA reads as TGTGCTAGTGGTTGGGGAGAGGGCAACACCTACGAGCAGTACTTC. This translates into CASGWGEGNTYEQYF.

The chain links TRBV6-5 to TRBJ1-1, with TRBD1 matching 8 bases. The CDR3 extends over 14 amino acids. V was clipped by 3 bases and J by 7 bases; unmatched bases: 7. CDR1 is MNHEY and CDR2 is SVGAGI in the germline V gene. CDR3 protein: CASSYSEQGDEAFF. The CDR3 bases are TGTGCCAGCAGTTATTCCGAACAGGGGGATGAAGCTTTCTTT.

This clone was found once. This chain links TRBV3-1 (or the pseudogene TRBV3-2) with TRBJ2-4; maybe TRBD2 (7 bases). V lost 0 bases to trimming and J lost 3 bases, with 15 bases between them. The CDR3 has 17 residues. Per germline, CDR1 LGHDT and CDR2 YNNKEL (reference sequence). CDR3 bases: TGTGCCAGCAGCCAAGAAGGGGGGGGCGCGGTCAAAAACATTCAGTACTTC. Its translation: CASSQEGGGAVKNIQYF.

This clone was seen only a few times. CDR3 loop: CASSHRHTPNYEQYF. The CDR3 DNA is TGTGCCAGCAGCCACCGACATACCCCGAACTACGAGCAGTACTTC. The J gene is TRBJ2-7, the V gene TRBV3-1 (or the pseudogene TRBV3-2); D is ambiguous. Per the germline V gene, CDR1 is LGHDT and CDR2 is YNNKEL (reference sequence). V gave up 3 bases and J gave up 3 bases, with 15 bases separating them. The CDR3 loop spans 15 amino acids.

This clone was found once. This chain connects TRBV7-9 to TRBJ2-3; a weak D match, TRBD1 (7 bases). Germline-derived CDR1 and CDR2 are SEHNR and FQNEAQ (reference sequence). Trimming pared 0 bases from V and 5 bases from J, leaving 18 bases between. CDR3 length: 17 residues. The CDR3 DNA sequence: TGTGCCAGCAGCTTAGCGGTTGGAGGGGGCATAAGAGATACGCAGTATTTT. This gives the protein CASSLAVGGGIRDTQYF.

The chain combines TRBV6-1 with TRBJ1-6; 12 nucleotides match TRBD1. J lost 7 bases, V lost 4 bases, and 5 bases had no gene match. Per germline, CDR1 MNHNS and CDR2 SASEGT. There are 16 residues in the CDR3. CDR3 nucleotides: TGTGCCAGCAGTGGGGGGACAGGGGGCCAGAATTCACCCCTCCACTTT. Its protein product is CASSGGTGGQNSPLHF.

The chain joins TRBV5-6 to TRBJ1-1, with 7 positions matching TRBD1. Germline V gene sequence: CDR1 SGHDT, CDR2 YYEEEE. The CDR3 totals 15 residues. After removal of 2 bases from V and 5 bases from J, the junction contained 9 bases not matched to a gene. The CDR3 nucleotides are TGTGCCAGCAGCTTAAGGGGGCAGAGGGGAACTGAAGCTTTCTTT. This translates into CASSLRGQRGTEAFF.

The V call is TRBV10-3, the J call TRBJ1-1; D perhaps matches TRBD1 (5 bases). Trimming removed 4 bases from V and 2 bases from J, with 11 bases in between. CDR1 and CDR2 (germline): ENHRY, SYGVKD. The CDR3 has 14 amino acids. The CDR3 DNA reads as TGTGCCATCAGTGGATGGCAGGGAAACACTGAAGCTTTCTTT. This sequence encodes CAISGWQGNTEAFF.

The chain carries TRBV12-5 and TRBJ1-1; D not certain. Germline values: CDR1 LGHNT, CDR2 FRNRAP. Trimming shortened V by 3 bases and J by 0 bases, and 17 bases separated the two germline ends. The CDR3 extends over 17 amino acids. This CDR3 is CASGFCLSTPMNTEAFF. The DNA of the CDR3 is TGTGCTAGTGGTTTTTGCCTTTCGACACCCATGAACACTGAAGCTTTCTTT.

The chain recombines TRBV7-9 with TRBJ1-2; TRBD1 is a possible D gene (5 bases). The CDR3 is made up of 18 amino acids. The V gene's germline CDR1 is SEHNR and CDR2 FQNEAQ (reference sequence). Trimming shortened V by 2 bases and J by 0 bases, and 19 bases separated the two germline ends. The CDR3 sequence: CASSLTGSPTRANYGYTF. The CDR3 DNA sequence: TGTGCCAGCAGCTTAACAGGTAGTCCAACCCGAGCTAACTATGGCTACACCTTC.

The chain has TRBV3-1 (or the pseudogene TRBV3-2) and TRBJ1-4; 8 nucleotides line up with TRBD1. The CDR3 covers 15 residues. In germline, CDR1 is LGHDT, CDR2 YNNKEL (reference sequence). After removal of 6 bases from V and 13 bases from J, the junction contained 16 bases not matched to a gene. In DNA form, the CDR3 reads TGTGCCAGCAGTCTCTCGGACAGGGCCTTCAATGGACTGTTTTTT. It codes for CASSLSDRAFNGLFF.

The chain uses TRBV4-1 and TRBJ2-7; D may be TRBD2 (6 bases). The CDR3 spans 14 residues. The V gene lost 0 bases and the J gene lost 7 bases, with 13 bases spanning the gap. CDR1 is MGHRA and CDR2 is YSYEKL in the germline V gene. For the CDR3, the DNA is TGCGCCAGCAGCCAAGAATTGAGGACTAATGAGCAGTACTTC. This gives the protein CASSQELRTNEQYF.

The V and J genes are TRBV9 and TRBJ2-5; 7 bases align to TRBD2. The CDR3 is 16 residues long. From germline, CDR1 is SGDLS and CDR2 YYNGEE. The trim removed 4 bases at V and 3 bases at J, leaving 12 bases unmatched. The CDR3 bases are TGTGCCAGCAGCCACCTCAGCGGGGAGCACGAAGAGACCCAGTACTTC. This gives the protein CASSHLSGEHEETQYF.

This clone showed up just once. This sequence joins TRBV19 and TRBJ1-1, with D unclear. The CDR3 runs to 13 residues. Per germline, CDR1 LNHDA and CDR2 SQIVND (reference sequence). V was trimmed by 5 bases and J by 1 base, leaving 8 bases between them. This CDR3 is CASSLRPNTEAFF. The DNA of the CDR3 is TGTGCCAGTAGTTTGAGGCCGAACACTGAAGCTTTCTTT.

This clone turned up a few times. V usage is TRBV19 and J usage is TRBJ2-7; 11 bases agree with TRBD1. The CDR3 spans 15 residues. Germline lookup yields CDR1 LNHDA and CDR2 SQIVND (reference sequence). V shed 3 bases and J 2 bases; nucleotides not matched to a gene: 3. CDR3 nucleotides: TGTGCCAGTAGTATCGGACAGGGGGCCGCCTACGAGCAGTACTTC. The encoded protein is CASSIGQGAAYEQYF.